These T cell receptor beta chains were read from a single sample in a study of control samples from healthy donors and cancer patients. Profiled with immunoSEQ multiplex PCR; TCRdb holds only in-frame clones, not every one. The data hold over 100,000 clones, with approximately 90% observed a single time. Sequenced sample: blood. The receptors come from a man aged 35-49 years in good health. Both conserved end residues are part of each CDR3. Each record gives: clone size, D gene, V gene, J gene, CDR3 DNA, CDR3 protein. A D gene is named only where the DNA matches it firmly. Size is stated for part of the rows, as once, few or many counts, or as a class when the clone is expanded.

clone size: .; D gene: TRBD1; V gene: TRBV2; J gene: TRBJ1-1; CDR3 DNA: TGTGCCAGCAGTGAACCGGGACAGAACATGAACACTGAAGCTTTCTTT; CDR3 protein: CASSEPGQNMNTEAFF
clone size: .; D gene: TRBD1; V gene: TRBV6-5; J gene: TRBJ2-7; CDR3 DNA: TGTGCCAGCAGTTCCGCGGGACAGGGCTATAACGAGCAGTACTTC; CDR3 protein: CASSSAGQGYNEQYF
clone size: .; D gene: .; V gene: TRBV20-1; J gene: TRBJ2-1; CDR3 DNA: TGCAGTGCAGAGGCTCACAATGAGCAGTTCTTC; CDR3 protein: CSAEAHNEQFF
clone size: .; D gene: .; V gene: TRBV27; J gene: TRBJ1-6; CDR3 DNA: TGTGCCAGCAGGGTAACGTCGGCCAGCTCCTATAATTCACCCCTCCACTTT; CDR3 protein: CASRVTSASSYNSPLHF
clone size: .; D gene: .; V gene: TRBV29-1; J gene: TRBJ2-5; CDR3 DNA: TGCAGCGTTGGTAGACCCTGGAGAAAGACCCAGTACTTC; CDR3 protein: CSVGRPWRKTQYF
clone size: once; D gene: .; V gene: TRBV27; J gene: TRBJ1-5; CDR3 DNA: TGTGCCAGCAGTATAAGGGACAATCAGCCCCAGCATTTT; CDR3 protein: CASSIRDNQPQHF
clone size: .; D gene: TRBD1; V gene: TRBV6-5; J gene: TRBJ2-1; CDR3 DNA: TGTGCCAGCAGTTACTCTCCGGTCAGGGGGCATGAGCAGTTCTTC; CDR3 protein: CASSYSPVRGHEQFF
clone size: .; D gene: .; V gene: TRBV5-1; J gene: TRBJ1-5; CDR3 DNA: TGCGCCAGCAGCTTGGTGGGGGATAGCAATCAGCCCCAGCATTTT; CDR3 protein: CASSLVGDSNQPQHF
clone size: .; D gene: TRBD1; V gene: TRBV28; J gene: TRBJ2-3; CDR3 DNA: TGTGCCAGCAGTGACAGGGGTCAAGGCGATACGCAGTATTTT; CDR3 protein: CASSDRGQGDTQYF
clone size: .; D gene: .; V gene: TRBV18; J gene: TRBJ1-2; CDR3 DNA: TGTGCCAGCTCACCGAAAGGGGCGGACTATGGCTACACCTTC; CDR3 protein: CASSPKGADYGYTF
clone size: .; D gene: TRBD2; V gene: TRBV4-2; J gene: TRBJ2-1; CDR3 DNA: TGTGCCAGCAGCCAAGCTATGGGGGGGGGATACAATGAGCAGTTCTTC; CDR3 protein: CASSQAMGGGYNEQFF
clone size: .; D gene: TRBD1; V gene: TRBV5-1; J gene: TRBJ1-3; CDR3 DNA: TGCGCCAGCAGCTTGCAGGGAGTCGGACAGGGATCTGGAAACACCATATATTTT; CDR3 protein: CASSLQGVGQGSGNTIYF
clone size: .; D gene: TRBD1; V gene: TRBV14; J gene: TRBJ2-7; CDR3 DNA: TGTGCCAGCAGCCCCCGGACAGGAACCTACGAGCAGTACTTC; CDR3 protein: CASSPRTGTYEQYF
clone size: .; D gene: .; V gene: TRBV3-1/TRBV3-2; J gene: TRBJ1-1; CDR3 DNA: TGTGCCAGCAGCCAAGGGGCGGACATGAACACTGAAGCTTTCTTT; CDR3 protein: CASSQGADMNTEAFF
clone size: .; D gene: .; V gene: TRBV19; J gene: TRBJ2-7; CDR3 DNA: TGTGCCAGTAGCTCAGGGAACCACGAGTCGGAGCAGTACTTC; CDR3 protein: CASSSGNHESEQYF
clone size: .; D gene: .; V gene: TRBV6-5; J gene: TRBJ1-4; CDR3 DNA: TGTGCCAGCAGGCGACAGGATTCAGTTGAAAAACTGTTTTTT; CDR3 protein: CASRRQDSVEKLFF
clone size: .; D gene: .; V gene: TRBV9; J gene: TRBJ1-2; CDR3 DNA: TGTGCCAGCAGCGTAGATGGGGGGGCGCGGAACTATGGCTACACCTTC; CDR3 protein: CASSVDGGARNYGYTF
clone size: .; D gene: .; V gene: TRBV29-1; J gene: TRBJ1-2; CDR3 DNA: TGCAGCGTTGAGCGTGAGGGCGGCAGGGGAACTGGCTACACCTTC; CDR3 protein: CSVEREGGRGTGYTF
clone size: .; D gene: .; V gene: TRBV28; J gene: TRBJ1-1; CDR3 DNA: TGTGCCAGCAGTTTGAGCACCGAGAACACTGAAGCTTTCTTT; CDR3 protein: CASSLSTENTEAFF
clone size: .; D gene: .; V gene: TRBV5-1; J gene: TRBJ2-7; CDR3 DNA: TGCGCCAGCAGCTTGGGCGGGACAGTTCCAACCTACGAGCAGTACTTC; CDR3 protein: CASSLGGTVPTYEQYF
clone size: .; D gene: .; V gene: TRBV7-2; J gene: TRBJ1-2; CDR3 DNA: TGTGCCAGCAGCTTAAAAGGCAGCTATGGCTACACCTTC; CDR3 protein: CASSLKGSYGYTF
clone size: few; D gene: .; V gene: TRBV21-1; J gene: TRBJ1-1; CDR3 DNA: TGTGCCAGCAGCTCCCTACGGTATGCTTTCTTT; CDR3 protein: CASSSLRYAFF
clone size: few; D gene: .; V gene: TRBV4-3; J gene: TRBJ2-7; CDR3 DNA: TGCGCCAGCAGCCAGGGGACGGGAGACTACGAGCAGTACTTC; CDR3 protein: CASSQGTGDYEQYF
clone size: .; D gene: .; V gene: TRBV18; J gene: TRBJ2-1; CDR3 DNA: TGTGCCAGCTCACCCAGGGGTGGGGGCAATGAGCAGTTCTTC; CDR3 protein: CASSPRGGGNEQFF
clone size: .; D gene: TRBD2; V gene: TRBV7-3; J gene: TRBJ2-3; CDR3 DNA: TGTGCCAGCAGCTTAAGCGGGGGGGCCGCAGATACGCAGTATTTT; CDR3 protein: CASSLSGGAADTQYF
clone size: once; D gene: .; V gene: TRBV7-8; J gene: TRBJ1-1; CDR3 DNA: TGTGCCAGCAGCCGCGAGCCCATTCAAATACGCACTGAAGCTTTCTTT; CDR3 protein: CASSREPIQIRTEAFF
clone size: .; D gene: .; V gene: TRBV30; J gene: TRBJ1-3; CDR3 DNA: TGTGCCTGGGCATCGGGAGGCCCCACTGGAAACACCATATATTTT; CDR3 protein: CAWASGGPTGNTIYF
clone size: .; D gene: .; V gene: TRBV11-3; J gene: TRBJ2-7; CDR3 DNA: TGTGCCAGCAGCTTAGAAGGGAGCTACGAGCAGTACTTC; CDR3 protein: CASSLEGSYEQYF
clone size: .; D gene: .; V gene: TRBV11-2; J gene: TRBJ2-2; CDR3 DNA: TGTGCCAGCAGCGCCAATAGTCGGAGAGAGTCCGGGGAGCTGTTTTTT; CDR3 protein: CASSANSRRESGELFF
clone size: .; D gene: TRBD2; V gene: TRBV6-2/TRBV6-3; J gene: TRBJ2-5; CDR3 DNA: TGTGCCAGCAGTTACTCCGGGGGGGCCCGGGAGACCCAGTACTTC; CDR3 protein: CASSYSGGARETQYF
clone size: .; D gene: TRBD2; V gene: TRBV6-5; J gene: TRBJ2-2; CDR3 DNA: TGTGCCAGCAGTTACTCGTCTAGCGGGGTCGGGGAGCTGTTTTTT; CDR3 protein: CASSYSSSGVGELFF
clone size: .; D gene: TRBD1; V gene: TRBV5-1; J gene: TRBJ1-6; CDR3 DNA: TGCGCCAGCAGCTTGGTGACAGGGGGCGCCCACTCACCCCTCCACTTT; CDR3 protein: CASSLVTGGAHSPLHF
clone size: .; D gene: TRBD1; V gene: TRBV5-6; J gene: TRBJ2-3; CDR3 DNA: TGTGCCAGCAGCCCGGGACAGGGGGCTTCAGATACGCAGTATTTT; CDR3 protein: CASSPGQGASDTQYF
clone size: .; D gene: .; V gene: TRBV2; J gene: TRBJ2-6; CDR3 DNA: TGTGCCAGCAGAAATAGCCCCGGTAGTCCTGTCCTGACTTTC; CDR3 protein: CASRNSPGSPVLTF